The present T cell receptor beta chain was sequenced within a study of blood T cell repertoires in COVID-19. For the study at large: From the United States, Italy and Spain came samples of acute and convalescent COVID-19.

Germline assignment: CDR1 MDHEN and CDR2 SYDVKM. CDR3 length equals 15 residues. The V end was cut by 2 bases, the J end by 5 bases, with 15 bases between. Source study methods: Estimation of nucleated cell counts was performed using reference gene primer amplification. The method was immunoSEQ multiplex PCR; TCRdb's version includes in-frame clones alone and lacks a portion of them. V, J and clone size derive from that table, while D and trimming were established from the DNA sequence. The sample contains almost 85,000 clones, 65% to 85% of which appear only once. Source material: peripheral blood. The receptor was isolated from a man older than 75 with active or convalescent COVID-19. The chain uses TRBV28 and TRBJ1-1; D gene uncertain. In DNA, the CDR3 is TGTGCCAGCAGTTTAGGAGGACCTCCGGGGACTGAAGCTTTCTTT. Protein product: CASSLGGPPGTEAFF. The full variable domain, in which reference TRBV28 and TRBJ1-1 provide the parts outside the CDR3, is DVKVTQSSRYLVKRTGEKVFLECVQDMDHENMFWYRQDPGLGLRLIYFSYDVKMKEKGDIPEGYSVSREKKERFSLILESASTNQTSMYLCASSLGGPPGTEAFFGQGTRLTVV.